The 10 T cell receptor beta chains listed next were all sequenced from one sample in a study of identical twins. TCRdb reprocessed the 5' RACE reads via MiXCR and lists one record per CDR3 protein. The sample yields a few hundred thousand distinct CDR3 sequences, 9.6% seen once. This sample was also put to use in a study of yellow fever vaccine responses in identical twins.

The sequencing input was PBMCs. Source of these receptors: a woman aged 18-30 years in good health.

This clonotype was recorded at least ten times. The rearrangement uses TRBV6-2 or TRBV6-3 and TRBJ2-3; 8 nucleotides agree with TRBD2. The germline V gene has CDR1 MNHEY and CDR2 SVGEGT. The V gene end was trimmed by 7 bases and the J gene end by 1 base; junction bases not matched to a gene: 1. The CDR3 is made up of 13 amino acids. The CDR3 protein is CASILAGTDTQYF. The DNA for the CDR3 is TGTGCCAGCATACTAGCGGGCACAGATACGCAGTATTTT.

This clonotype appeared many times. The genes are TRBV12-3 or TRBV12-4 and TRBJ2-5; D is uncertain. The CDR3 totals 11 residues. Between the trimmed V and J ends, which lost 2 bases and 5 bases, there was a span of 3 bases. CDR3 residues: CASSLYETQYF. The CDR3 DNA sequence: TGTGCCAGCAGTTTATATGAGACCCAGTACTTC.

This clonotype came up a few times. The chain carries TRBV3-1 and TRBJ2-3; TRBD2 might be the D (6 bases). The germline gives CDR1 LGHDT, CDR2 YNNKEL (reference sequence). The CDR3 spans 16 residues. Trimming shortened V by 3 bases and J by 2 bases, and 15 bases separated the two germline ends. In DNA, the CDR3 is TGTGCCAGCAGCCACGGGCGGCGGGGATCCACAGATACGCAGTATTTT. Its translation: CASSHGRRGSTDTQYF.

Many counts were recorded for this clonotype. The chain is built from TRBV7-9 and TRBJ1-1, with TRBD1 matching over 7 bases. The germline V gene encodes CDR1 SEHNR and CDR2 FQNEAQ (reference sequence). V shed 6 bases and J 0 bases; nucleotides not matched to a gene: 13. The CDR3 totals 17 residues. The CDR3 nucleotides are TGTGCCAGCAGTCATATACTAAGACAGGGACTGAACACTGAAGCTTTCTTT. Its protein is CASSHILRQGLNTEAFF.

This clonotype was recorded at least ten times. The J gene is TRBJ2-1, the V gene TRBV18, with a possible D match to TRBD2 (5 bases). The V gene's germline CDR1 is KGHSH and CDR2 LQKENI. Trimming cost V 3 bases and J 6 bases, with 18 bases left between them. The CDR3 extends over 16 amino acids. CDR3 sequence: CASSPRAWNLVNEQFF. CDR3 nucleotides: TGTGCCAGCTCACCGCGGGCTTGGAACCTAGTCAATGAGCAGTTCTTC.

This chain uses TRBV9 with TRBJ2-5, with TRBD2 matching 9 bases. The CDR3 is made up of 17 amino acids. CDR1 SGDLS and CDR2 YYNGEE come from the germline V gene. Trimming at V came to 4 bases and at J to 0 bases, leaving 10 bases not matched to a gene. In DNA form, the CDR3 reads TGTGCCAGCAGCCCGATACCGGGACTAGCAGACCAAGAGACCCAGTACTTC. Amino acid sequence: CASSPIPGLADQETQYF.

This clonotype was counted at least ten times. V usage is TRBV7-8 and J usage is TRBJ1-2, with 7 bases matching TRBD1. This CDR3 spans 15 amino acids. The J segment lost 2 bases and the V segment lost 1 base, leaving 4 bases of the junction unmatched. Germline CDR1 is SGHVS and CDR2 is FQNEAQ. The DNA for the CDR3 is TGTGCCAGCAGCTTAGAGACAGGGACCAACTATGGCTACACCTTC. Its translation: CASSLETGTNYGYTF.

This clonotype was detected many times. A read error may produce the germline difference seen at one junction end. The V and J genes are TRBV5-1 and TRBJ2-5; the D gene is possibly TRBD1 (5 bases). Germline-derived CDR1 and CDR2 are SGHRS and YFSETQ. This CDR3 is 14 amino acids long. CDR3 amino acids: CASSLAGNQETQYF. The DNA of the CDR3 is TGTGCCAGCAGCTTAGCAGGGAACCAAGAGACCCAGTACTTC.

This clonotype was recorded a few times. DNA for the CDR3: TGTGCCAGCACCCTAGGGGCCTCTGGAAACACCATATATTTT. The encoded protein is CASTLGASGNTIYF. The genes are TRBV12-3 or TRBV12-4 and TRBJ1-3; D might be TRBD1 (5 bases). Trimming took 7 bases from V and 0 from J, leaving 10 bases between them. The CDR3 runs 14 residues.

This chain joins TRBV20-1 and TRBJ2-7, with D maybe TRBD1 (6 bases). This CDR3 spans 14 amino acids. Germline values: CDR1 DFQATT, CDR2 SNEGSKA (reference sequence). V was clipped by 6 bases and J by 2 bases, with 17 bases between them. The CDR3 here is CSAITLQGTYEQYF. Here the CDR3 DNA reads TGCAGTGCCATAACCTTACAGGGAACCTACGAGCAGTACTTC.